This T cell receptor (beta chain) appears in the sequencing data of a study of blood T cell repertoires in COVID-19. In the study overall: Acute-phase and convalescent COVID-19 samples originated in the United States, Italy and Spain. Sample material is recorded as cDNA or gDNA derived from T cells, B-cell-depleted T cells, or PBMCs.

The CDR3 covers 15 residues. The J segment lost 4 bases and the V segment lost 2 bases, leaving 4 bases of the junction unmatched. The germline V gene has CDR1 SGHAT and CDR2 FQNNGV. Here immunoSEQ multiplex PCR was the method, and the copy in TCRdb shows in-frame clones only, minus some. The sample holds some 220,000 clones; over 75% are singletons and the top ten take 4.5% to 5.5%. The chain combines TRBV11-2 with TRBJ2-1; 8 bases agree with TRBD2. Sequencing was performed on peripheral blood. The receptor was isolated from a man aged 50-59 years with COVID-19, enrolled during active disease. CDR3 sequence reads: CASSLRAGEYNEQFF. The CDR3 region has the DNA TGTGCCAGCAGCTTAAGAGCGGGGGAATACAATGAGCAGTTCTTC.